This T cell receptor beta chain derives from a study of tumor-infiltrating lymphocytes in primary liver carcinoma. cDNA specific to TCR beta was made from around 530 ng of total RNA, with a constant-region primer employed for priming. It was through three nested multiplex PCR rounds of slightly modified ARM-PCR that TCR beta libraries arose. A C-beta reverse primer was combined with TRBV1-TRBV30 forward primers in the first two PCR rounds, and each round had 10 cycles. Using its own MiXCR run on the multiplex PCR reads, TCRdb lists one record per CDR3 protein. The sample gives some 110,000 distinct CDR3 sequences, 64% of which show up once; roughly 8% is in the top ten. Regarding this clonotype: A much bigger clone sits one base away, suggesting this may be a read error.

The CDR3 is 14 residues long. V lost 7 bases and J 1 base, leaving 13 bases between the germline ends. The source material, roughly 18-31 mg of unsorted bulk tissue, was used to co-extract RNA and DNA. Every patient in the cohort had a primary liver carcinoma. That carcinoma was treated by surgical resection. The study found over 80% viable tumor cells in every tumor sample. The source is a woman aged 55 to 70 with primary liver carcinoma and hepatitis B virus infection. The gene calls are TRBV12-3 or TRBV12-4 and TRBJ1-1, with D perhaps TRBD1 (6 bases). Sequenced sample: liver tumor tissue from sampling region 3. Subset given: tumor region T3, left-lateral pole. The CDR3 loop is CASTPDSPNTEAFF. The DNA for the CDR3 is TGTGCCAGCACCCCGGACAGTCCGAACACTGAAGCTTTCTTT.